These 16 T cell receptor beta chains share one sample of origin, sequenced in a study of blood T cell repertoires in COVID-19. Sequencing was performed with immunoSEQ multiplex PCR; in TCRdb, only in-frame clones are kept and a portion is missing. Of 350,000 to 400,000 clones in the sample, 75% to 90% are singletons; the top ten hold more than 0.8%. The sequencing sample was made of PBMCs or T cells enriched from blood (not recorded which). All receptors come from a man aged 18 to 35 who had recovered from COVID-19.

This sequence joins TRBV10-3 and TRBJ2-1, with 8 bases aligning to TRBD2. The CDR3 runs 14 residues. J was trimmed by 8 bases and V by 4 bases; bases with no gene match: 7. Germline V lookup: CDR1 ENHRY, CDR2 SYGVKD. In DNA, the CDR3 is TGTGCCATCAGTGTAGCGGGAATGGGGGATGAGCAGTTCTTC. It codes for CAISVAGMGDEQFF.

The genes are TRBV12-3 or TRBV12-4 and TRBJ1-2, with no clear D. Trimming took 2 bases from V and 5 from J, leaving 6 bases between them. There are 12 residues in the CDR3. CDR3 region: CASSLRSYGYTF. The CDR3 DNA follows: TGTGCCAGCAGTTTAAGGAGTTATGGCTACACCTTC.

This clone was found a few times. The chain links TRBV5-5 to TRBJ2-7; weak D call: TRBD1 (6 bases). The CDR3 has 15 residues. With 0 bases removed from V and 0 bases from J, the gap between germline ends came to 10 bases. Germline loops: CDR1 SGHKS, CDR2 YYEKEE (reference sequence). CDR3 region: CASSLVTGLSYEQYF. Written as DNA, the CDR3 is TGTGCCAGCAGCTTGGTGACAGGACTCTCCTACGAGCAGTACTTC.

The chain uses TRBV7-2 and TRBJ2-7; possibly TRBD2 for D (7 bases). The length of the CDR3 is 16 residues. V was clipped by 4 bases and J by 4 bases, with 20 bases between them. Germline assignment: CDR1 SGHTA and CDR2 FQGNSA. For the CDR3, the DNA is TGTGCCAGCAGCTCTGGGGGGGCGGCTTCCGTATACGAGCAGTACTTC. It codes for CASSSGGAASVYEQYF.

This rearrangement joins TRBV19 to TRBJ2-2; TRBD2 matches 11 bases. The CDR3 runs 17 residues. Germline CDR1 reads LNHDA; CDR2 reads SQIVND (reference sequence). V was clipped by 2 bases and J by 7 bases; unmatched bases: 9. CDR3: CASSIIVRLAGHGELFF. In nucleotides, the CDR3 is TGTGCCAGTAGTATAATTGTTCGACTAGCGGGGCACGGGGAGCTGTTTTTT.

The chain joins TRBV7-6 to TRBJ2-1; no clear D gene. CDR1 and CDR2 (germline): SGHVS, FNYEAQ. CDR3 length: 15 residues. Trimming shortened V by 0 bases and J by 3 bases, and 9 bases separated the two germline ends. The CDR3 sequence: CASSLAGYSYNEQFF. In DNA form, the CDR3 reads TGTGCCAGCAGCTTAGCGGGCTATAGCTACAATGAGCAGTTCTTC.

The rearrangement uses TRBV5-4 and TRBJ2-7; tentative D call: TRBD2 (5 bases). The V gene lost 4 bases and the J gene lost 2 bases, with 13 bases spanning the gap. The length of the CDR3 is 14 residues. CDR1 and CDR2 from the germline V gene are SGHNT and YYREEE (reference sequence). CDR3 amino acids: CASSTGNLAYEQYF. The DNA of the CDR3 is TGTGCCAGCAGCACGGGAAACTTGGCCTACGAGCAGTACTTC.

This sequence joins TRBV4-1 and TRBJ1-2; tentatively, D is TRBD1 (6 bases). V was cut by 3 bases and J by 4 bases, with 15 bases left in between. The germline gives CDR1 MGHRA, CDR2 YSYEKL. This CDR3 region has 15 residues. CDR3 amino acids: CASSHPAWGLYGYTF. In DNA, the CDR3 is TGCGCCAGCAGCCACCCCGCCTGGGGGCTCTATGGCTACACCTTC.

The chain joins TRBV5-4 to TRBJ2-7; 9 bases agree with TRBD1. The CDR3 totals 15 residues. Germline-derived CDR1 and CDR2 are SGHNT and YYREEE (reference sequence). The junction had 6 bases not matched to a gene; V was cut back by 1 base and J by 4 bases. CDR3 protein: CASSLSTGGWYEQYF. CDR3 DNA sequence: TGTGCCAGCAGCTTGAGTACAGGGGGCTGGTACGAGCAGTACTTC.

The CDR3 sequence is CASSPLRTEAFF. CDR3 nucleotides: TGTGCCAGCAGCCCCCTACGGACTGAAGCTTTCTTT. The chain joins TRBV14 to TRBJ1-1; D not resolved. The CDR3 extends over 12 amino acids. Germline V gene lookup returns CDR1 SGHDN and CDR2 FVKESK. V was pared by 4 bases and J by 5 bases, with 8 bases between.

The CDR3 loop reads CASSLDPGGTEAFF. For the CDR3, the DNA is TGCGCCAGCAGCTTGGATCCAGGGGGGACTGAAGCTTTCTTT. This chain uses TRBV5-1 with TRBJ1-1; 7 bases line up with TRBD1. Looked up from germline, CDR1 is SGHRS and CDR2 is YFSETQ. This CDR3 comprises 14 residues. The V segment lost 0 bases and the J segment 5 bases; nucleotides outside the gene matches: 4.

The genes are TRBV6-5 and TRBJ2-7, with a possible D match to TRBD1 (5 bases). The ends were cut back, 1 base at V and 6 bases at J, with 13 bases in the middle. This CDR3 comprises 14 residues. CDR1 is MNHEY and CDR2 is SVGAGI in the germline V gene. The CDR3, as DNA: TGTGCCAGCAGTTACTTCAGGGAAGATAGCGAGCAGTACTTC. Its translation is CASSYFREDSEQYF.

The chain uses TRBV7-3 and TRBJ2-2, with TRBD2 identical over 11 bases. Germline lookup yields CDR1 SGHTA and CDR2 FQGTGA. Trimming took 4 bases from V and 2 from J; bases not matched to a gene: 3. CDR3 size: 16 residues. The CDR3 DNA sequence: TGTGCCAGCAGCTCTACTAGCGGGGGTAACACCGGGGAGCTGTTTTTT. Its protein is CASSSTSGGNTGELFF.

The rearrangement links TRBV5-1 to TRBJ1-3, with 7 bases that match TRBD1. V lost 4 bases and J lost 4; bases outside the gene matches: 23. The CDR3 runs 20 residues. From germline, CDR1 is SGHRS and CDR2 YFSETQ. Here the CDR3 reads CASSPGLTGNDRAFGNTIYF. DNA for the CDR3: TGCGCCAGCAGCCCCGGATTGACAGGGAATGATCGGGCTTTCGGAAACACCATATATTTT.

The chain is built from TRBV28 and TRBJ1-2; no clear D. The CDR3 length is 14 residues. Germline-derived CDR1 and CDR2 are MDHEN and SYDVKM. V lost 2 bases and J 7 bases, leaving 14 bases between the germline ends. As DNA, the CDR3 is TGTGCCAGCAGTTTAACCTCGGGGTATTTTGGCTACACCTTC. Its protein product is CASSLTSGYFGYTF.

V and J are TRBV28 and TRBJ1-2; no reliable D call. The CDR3 consists of 17 residues. Between the trimmed V and J ends, which lost 4 bases and 4 bases, there was a span of 22 bases. Germline V gene sequence: CDR1 MDHEN, CDR2 SYDVKM. CDR3 DNA sequence: TGTGCCAGCAGTTCCCCCGGCCAGGACTTCGGTCCCTATGGCTACACCTTC. Amino acids: CASSSPGQDFGPYGYTF.